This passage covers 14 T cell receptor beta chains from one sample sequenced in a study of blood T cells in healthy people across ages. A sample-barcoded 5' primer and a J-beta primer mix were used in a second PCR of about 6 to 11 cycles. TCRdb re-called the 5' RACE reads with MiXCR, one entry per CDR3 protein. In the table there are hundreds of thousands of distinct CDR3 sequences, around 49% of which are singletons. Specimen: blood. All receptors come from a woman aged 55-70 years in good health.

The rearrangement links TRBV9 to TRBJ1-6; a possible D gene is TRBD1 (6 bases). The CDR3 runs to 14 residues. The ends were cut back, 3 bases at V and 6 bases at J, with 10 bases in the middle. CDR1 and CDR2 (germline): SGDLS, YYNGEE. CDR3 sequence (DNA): TGTGCCAGCAGCGGAACAGGGACTAATTCACCCCTCCACTTT. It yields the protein CASSGTGTNSPLHF.

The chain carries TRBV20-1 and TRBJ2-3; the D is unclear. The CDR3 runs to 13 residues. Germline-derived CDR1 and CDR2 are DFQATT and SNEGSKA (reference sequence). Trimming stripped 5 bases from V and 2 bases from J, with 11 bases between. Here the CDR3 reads CSASHDYTDTQYF. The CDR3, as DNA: TGCAGTGCTTCACATGATTACACAGATACGCAGTATTTT.

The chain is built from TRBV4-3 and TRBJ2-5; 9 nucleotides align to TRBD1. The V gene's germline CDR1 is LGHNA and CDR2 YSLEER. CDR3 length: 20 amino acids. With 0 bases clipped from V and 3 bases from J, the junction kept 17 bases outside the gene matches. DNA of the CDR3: TGCGCCAGCAGCCAAGACTTTCCCCTGACAGGGGGGGATGAAAAAGAGACCCAGTACTTC. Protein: CASSQDFPLTGGDEKETQYF.

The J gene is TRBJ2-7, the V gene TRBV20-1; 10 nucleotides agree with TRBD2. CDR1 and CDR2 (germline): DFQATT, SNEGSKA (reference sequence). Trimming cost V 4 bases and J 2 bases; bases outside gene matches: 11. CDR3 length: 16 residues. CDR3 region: CSATEFSGRITYEQYF. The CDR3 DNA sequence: TGCAGTGCTACCGAATTTAGCGGGAGGATTACCTACGAGCAGTACTTC.

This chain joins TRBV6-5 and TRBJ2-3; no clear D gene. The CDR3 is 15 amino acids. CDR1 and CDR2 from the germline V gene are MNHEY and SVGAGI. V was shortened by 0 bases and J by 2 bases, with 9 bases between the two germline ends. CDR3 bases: TGTGCCAGCAGTTACTCGAGTCTAGTCACAGATACGCAGTATTTT. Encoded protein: CASSYSSLVTDTQYF.

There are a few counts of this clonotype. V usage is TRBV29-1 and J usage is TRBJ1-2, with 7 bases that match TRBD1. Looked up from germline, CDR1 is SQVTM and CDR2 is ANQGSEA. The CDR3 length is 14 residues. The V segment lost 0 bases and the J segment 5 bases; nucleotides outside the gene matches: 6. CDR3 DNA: TGCAGCGTTGAAGATCAGATGACAGGGTATGGCTACACCTTC. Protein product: CSVEDQMTGYGYTF. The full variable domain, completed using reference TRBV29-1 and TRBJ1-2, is SAVISQKPSRDICQRGTSLTIQCQVDSQVTMMFWYRQQPGQSLTLIATANQGSEATYESGFVIDKFPISRPNLTFSTLTVSNMSPEDSSIYLCSVEDQMTGYGYTFGSGTRLTVV.

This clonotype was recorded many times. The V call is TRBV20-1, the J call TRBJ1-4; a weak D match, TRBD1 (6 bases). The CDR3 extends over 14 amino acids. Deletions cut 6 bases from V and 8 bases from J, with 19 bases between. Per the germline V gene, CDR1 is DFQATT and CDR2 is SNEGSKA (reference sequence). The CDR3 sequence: CSAPTRDTGEKLFF. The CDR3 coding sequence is TGCAGTGCCCCAACTAGGGACACGGGGGAAAAACTGTTTTTT.

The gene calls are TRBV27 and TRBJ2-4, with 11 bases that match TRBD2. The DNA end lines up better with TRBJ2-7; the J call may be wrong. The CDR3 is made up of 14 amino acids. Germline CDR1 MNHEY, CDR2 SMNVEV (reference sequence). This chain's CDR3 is CASSRLAGSGEQYF. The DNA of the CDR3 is TGTGCCAGCAGTAGACTAGCGGGATCCGGCGAGCAGTACTTC.

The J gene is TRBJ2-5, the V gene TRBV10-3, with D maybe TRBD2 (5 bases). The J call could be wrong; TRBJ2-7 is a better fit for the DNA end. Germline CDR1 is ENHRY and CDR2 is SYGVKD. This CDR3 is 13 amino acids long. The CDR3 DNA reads TGTGCCATCAGTGAGGGGCCGGGGAGCGAGCAGTACTTC. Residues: CAISEGPGSEQYF.

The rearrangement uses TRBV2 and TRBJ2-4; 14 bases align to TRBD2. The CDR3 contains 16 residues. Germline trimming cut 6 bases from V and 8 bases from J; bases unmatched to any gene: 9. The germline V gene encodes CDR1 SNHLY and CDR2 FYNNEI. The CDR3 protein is CASRKGGLAGGDIQYF. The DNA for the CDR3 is TGTGCCAGCAGGAAGGGAGGACTAGCGGGAGGTGACATTCAGTACTTC.

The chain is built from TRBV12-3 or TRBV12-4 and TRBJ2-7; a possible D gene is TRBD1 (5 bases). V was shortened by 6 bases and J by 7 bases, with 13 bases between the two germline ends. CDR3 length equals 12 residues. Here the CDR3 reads CASSTGVGEQYF. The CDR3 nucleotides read TGTGCCAGCAGCACAGGTGTGGGGGAGCAGTACTTC.

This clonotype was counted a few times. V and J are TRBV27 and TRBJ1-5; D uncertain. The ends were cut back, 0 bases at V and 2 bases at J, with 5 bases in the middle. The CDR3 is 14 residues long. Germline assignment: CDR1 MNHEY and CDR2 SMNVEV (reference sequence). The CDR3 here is CASSLSRGNQPQHF. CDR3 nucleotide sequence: TGTGCCAGCAGTTTATCGAGGGGCAATCAGCCCCAGCATTTT.

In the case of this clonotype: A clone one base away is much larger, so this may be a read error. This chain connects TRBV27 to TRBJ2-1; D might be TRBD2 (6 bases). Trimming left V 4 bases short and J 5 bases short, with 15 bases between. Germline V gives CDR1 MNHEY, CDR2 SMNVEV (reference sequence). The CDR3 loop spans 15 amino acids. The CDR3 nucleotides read TGTGCCAGCAGTTCCCCGGGGGTCCTGGACAATGAGCAGTTCTTC. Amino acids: CASSSPGVLDNEQFF.

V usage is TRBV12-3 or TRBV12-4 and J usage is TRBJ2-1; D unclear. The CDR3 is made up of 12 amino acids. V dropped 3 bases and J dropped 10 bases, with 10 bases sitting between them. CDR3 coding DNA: TGTGCCAGCAGTTTCGTCGATGGGGAGCAGTTCTTC. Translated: CASSFVDGEQFF.